This T cell receptor (beta chain) was sequenced in a study of blood T cell repertoires in COVID-19. Sequencing used immunoSEQ multiplex PCR; TCRdb keeps in-frame clones, though not all of them. Among more than 95,000 clones listed, 87% were seen once. V was clipped by 0 bases and J by 1 base, with 9 bases between them. Germline assignment: CDR1 KGHSH and CDR2 LQKENI. This CDR3 contains 15 residues. The chain combines TRBV18 with TRBJ1-1, with TRBD1 as a possible D gene (5 bases). The sequenced sample was peripheral blood. The TCR was taken from a human donor in a cohort sampled during active COVID-19. Here the CDR3 reads CASSPPLTGNTEAFF. CDR3 nucleotide sequence: TGTGCCAGCTCACCACCCTTAACAGGGAACACTGAAGCTTTCTTT.